This T cell receptor beta chain was retrieved from a study of T-cell reconstitution after alpha-beta-depleted transplantation in children. Using unique molecular identifiers, the investigators prepared the TCRbeta library. TCRdb fed the PCR reads into MiXCR, producing one record per CDR3 protein. The sample yields about 460,000 distinct CDR3 sequences, 12% seen once. The source is a human donor who donated a stem cell graft to a child with combined immunodeficiency. Source: PBMCs from the stem cell graft donor, taken from the stem cell graft.

DNA of the CDR3: TGCAGTGCTAGAAAAGGCGGTAGCACAGATACGCAGTATTTT. Its translation is CSARKGGSTDTQYF. This chain links TRBV20-1 with TRBJ2-3; D is undetermined. The CDR3 runs 14 residues. V was shortened by 2 bases and J by 0 bases, with 9 bases between the two germline ends. Germline CDR1 and CDR2: DFQATT and SNEGSKA (reference sequence).